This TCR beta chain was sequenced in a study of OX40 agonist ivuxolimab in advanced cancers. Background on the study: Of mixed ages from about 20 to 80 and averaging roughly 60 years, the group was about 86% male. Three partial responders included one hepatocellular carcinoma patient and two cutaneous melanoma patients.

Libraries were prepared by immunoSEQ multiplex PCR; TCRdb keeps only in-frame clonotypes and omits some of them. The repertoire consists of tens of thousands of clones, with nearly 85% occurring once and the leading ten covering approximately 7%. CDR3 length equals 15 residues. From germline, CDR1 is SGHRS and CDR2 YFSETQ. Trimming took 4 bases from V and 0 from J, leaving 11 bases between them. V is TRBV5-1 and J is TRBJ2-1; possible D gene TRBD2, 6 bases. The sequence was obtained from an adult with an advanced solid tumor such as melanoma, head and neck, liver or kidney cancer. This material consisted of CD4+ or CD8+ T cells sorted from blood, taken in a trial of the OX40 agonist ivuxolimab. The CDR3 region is CASSPLASSYNEQFF. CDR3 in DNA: TGCGCCAGCAGCCCCCTAGCGAGCTCCTACAATGAGCAGTTCTTC.